The source of this T cell receptor (beta chain) is a study of human T cells and chemical hapten exposure (dated by TCRdb to the early 2020s). For the wider study: For sensitization, 2% DPC in acetone was applied to a roughly 2 cm by roughly 2 cm area of upper inner arm skin. Throughout the study period of about 23 weeks, patients also received therapeutic DPC doses to the scalp every week. Blood for TCR sequencing was provided by twenty-nine alopecia patients at one to four time points (pre-sensitization, 2, 6 and 24 weeks). The study tracked peripheral blood TCR repertoire changes in vivo during primary and secondary sensitization to the hapten diphenylcyclopropenone (DPC) in alopecia patients. The patient cohort, mostly female, included alopecia areata with under or over 50% scalp involvement, alopecia totalis and alopecia universalis. Blood samples were taken from patients before sensitization (week 0) and then at 2, 6 and about 24 weeks after DPC sensitization. Patch testing was performed on the upper back with Finn chambers containing 0.01% DPC, and the patch tests were scored after 6 days according to International Contact Dermatitis Research Group standards. Libraries were pooled for sequencing, and per-sample TCR yields varied mainly because of small differences in library volumes within the pool.

The germline V gene sets CDR1 to MNHNS and CDR2 to SASEGT. V is pared back by 6 bases and J by 9 bases, with 12 bases lying between the germline termini. Reading from cysteine to phenylalanine, the CDR3 counts 12 amino acids. Only CDR3 DNA is held: 36 bases, read in frame from base 1. Library preparation was by RACE. The data were produced on a NextSeq 500. During library preparation, unique molecular identifiers were attached to individual cDNA molecules so that TCRs could be counted in a quantitative, reproducible way. Each blood RNA sample was used to sequence both TCR alpha and TCR beta chains. The authors' pipeline ran thus. The median number of TCRs per sample was approximately 98,000, ranging from roughly 20,000 to 700,000. V, J and CDR3 annotation of the TCR reads was carried out using the Decombinator software suite. For the PS versus PT1 abundance plots, all samples were subsampled to the same number of TCRs (28,000). TCRs were defined as expanded if absent before sensitization and observed at least eight times at the 2-week time point. TCRdb's own reprocessing of the public reads used fastp at Q25 and MiXCR and kept productive beta chains. Merged by CDR3 protein, the rows form single entries marked with the most common genes and DNA. TCRdb, rather than the study authors, made the V and J calls. Recorded for this sample are some 96,000 distinct CDR3 sequences; 7.5% to 10% of them occurred a single time. Approximately 2.2% of the sample comes from the top ten.

The table lists this clonotype with many counts. Which antigen it targets is not known. Base quality data are lacking; no much larger clone is found one base away. The intended sense of this specimen's time point label: patch test 2, 6 weeks after DPC sensitization. In light of the paper, this sample's treatment or condition label describes: therapeutic diphenylcyclopropenone sensitization with weekly scalp DPC. At every patch-test visit, the blood draw took place before the patch test was put on. Eligible patients were aged 18 to 70, diagnosed with alopecia, deemed suitable for DPC therapy, and excluded if pregnant. Total RNA was extracted from unfractionated whole blood collected in Tempus Blood RNA tubes. Results and caveats for the whole study, not just this receptor: Because every patient had alopecia, a presumed autoimmune disease, the patients' immune response might differ from that of healthy individuals. DPC sensitization did not change how many TCRs were above 1 in 1000 frequency, and no evidence was found of alterations in global repertoire structure. Repeated subsampling changed both the strength of the expansion versus patch-test correlation and the threshold at which that correlation became significant. The number of PT1 expanded TCRs positively correlated with patch test score, significant at thresholds 8, 16 and 32 but not 4. Expanded TCRs formed significantly more large CDR3 similarity clusters than pre-sensitization or healthy control sets, consistent with antigen-driven responses.

The clonotype comes from a woman aged 40 to 49 with alopecia areata. Some clones in this sample may be carry-over from other donors' samples. Recombination connected TRBV6-1 to TRBJ2-1, with the D gene not confidently named. The sample in question was whole blood, obtained in connection with sensitization to the hapten diphenylcyclopropenone (DPC). The bases read TGTGCCAGCAGCGGTTACGCGAGTGAGCAGTTCTTC. Its amino acids are CASSGYASEQFF.